These 23 T cell receptor beta chains came from one sample sequenced in a study of T cells in Graves' hyperthyroidism and ophthalmopathy. Amplification of TCR beta CDR3 regions used RNA as the template. When the TCR CDR3 underwent first-round RT-PCR, the HTBI primer set was used. MiXCR, applied by TCRdb to the multiplex PCR reads, yields one record per CDR3 protein. The sample holds about 410,000 distinct CDR3 sequences, roughly 15% seen once. Sequencing was carried out using blood. These receptors originate from a man aged 18 to 29 with Graves' ophthalmopathy.

This clonotype has ten or more counts. The J gene is TRBJ2-7, the V gene TRBV27; no reliable D call. The CDR3 covers 14 residues. Germline assignment: CDR1 MNHEY and CDR2 SMNVEV (reference sequence). V was pared by 3 bases and J by 0 bases, with 9 bases between. The CDR3 protein is CASSFRLGSYEQYF. The CDR3 DNA reads TGTGCCAGCAGTTTCAGGCTAGGCTCCTACGAGCAGTACTTC.

This clonotype occurred many times. The V call is TRBV30, the J call TRBJ2-1, with 10 bases that match TRBD2. In germline, CDR1 is GTSNPN, CDR2 SVGIG (reference sequence). The V and J ends lost 4 bases and 4 bases, in that order; junction bases with no gene match: 4. The CDR3 has 14 amino acids. The CDR3 DNA reads as TGTGCCTGGACCTGGACTAGCGGATACAATGAGCAGTTCTTC. Translated: CAWTWTSGYNEQFF.

The rearrangement uses TRBV28 and TRBJ2-1, with 7 bases fitting TRBD2. V lost 7 bases, J lost 8 bases, and 11 bases stayed unmatched. Germline CDR1 and CDR2: MDHEN and SYDVKM. The CDR3 sequence is 14 residues long. For the CDR3, the DNA is TGTGCCAGCATCTCCGGGACTAAGACCCATGAGCAGTTCTTC. The encoded protein is CASISGTKTHEQFF.

This clonotype was detected many times. DNA for the CDR3: TGTGCCAGCAGTTTAGTTCCAGCCCAAGAGACCCAGTACTTC. Its protein is CASSLVPAQETQYF. The genes are TRBV12-3 or TRBV12-4 and TRBJ2-5; D unclear. The ends were cut back, 1 base at V and 1 base at J, with 7 bases in the middle. The CDR3 is 14 residues long.

The chain joins TRBV5-1 to TRBJ2-5, with 9 positions matching TRBD2. Germline CDR1 and CDR2: SGHRS and YFSETQ. With V trimmed by 4 bases and J by 4 bases, 14 bases remained unmatched. CDR3 size: 17 residues. The CDR3 protein is CASSLRGLAYAGETQYF. The CDR3 DNA reads as TGCGCCAGCAGCCTCCGAGGACTAGCGTATGCCGGAGAGACCCAGTACTTC.

This clonotype was counted at least ten times. The rearrangement uses TRBV20-1 and TRBJ1-1; D gene unclear. CDR3 size: 15 residues. The germline V gene encodes CDR1 DFQATT and CDR2 SNEGSKA (reference sequence). V lost 0 bases, J lost 2 bases, and 13 bases lay in between. This CDR3 reads CSARDASGDNTEAFF. CDR3 in DNA: TGCAGTGCTAGAGACGCTAGCGGGGATAACACTGAAGCTTTCTTT.

This clonotype showed up many times. The chain links TRBV11-2 to TRBJ2-5; the D gene is possibly TRBD2 (6 bases). Germline V gives CDR1 SGHAT, CDR2 FQNNGV. The CDR3 covers 15 residues. The V and J ends lost 5 bases and 2 bases respectively, with 15 bases between them. The CDR3 sequence is CASSTLLGTQETQYF. The DNA of the CDR3 is TGTGCCAGCAGCACCTTACTAGGGACTCAAGAGACCCAGTACTTC.

This clonotype was counted at least ten times. The CDR3 here is CASSLDQPSRGDETQYF. The CDR3 bases are TGTGCCAGCAGCTTAGATCAACCCTCGCGGGGCGACGAGACCCAGTACTTC. The chain has TRBV11-2 and TRBJ2-5, with D perhaps TRBD2 (6 bases). The CDR3 covers 17 residues. The ends were cut back, 0 bases at V and 5 bases at J, with 19 bases in the middle. Per germline, CDR1 SGHAT and CDR2 FQNNGV.

The chain joins TRBV5-1 to TRBJ2-5; TRBD1 matches at 11 bases. The J segment lost 2 bases and the V segment lost 6 bases, leaving 6 bases of the junction unmatched. The length of the CDR3 is 15 residues. Looked up from germline, CDR1 is SGHRS and CDR2 is YFSETQ. CDR3 nucleotides: TGCGCCAGCAAGCCTGGACAGGGGGCTCAAGAGACCCAGTACTTC. It translates to CASKPGQGAQETQYF.

This clonotype showed up many times. The chain has TRBV7-2 and TRBJ1-5; D is unclear. This CDR3 region has 15 residues. Trimming took 2 bases from V and 1 from J, leaving 9 bases between them. Germline V CDR1 and CDR2: SGHTA, FQGNSA. In DNA, the CDR3 is TGTGCCAGCAGCTTAACCGTTATCAGCAATCAGCCCCAGCATTTT. This sequence encodes CASSLTVISNQPQHF.

The table lists this clonotype with a few counts. This chain uses TRBV5-1 with TRBJ1-1; D unclear. V was clipped by 0 bases and J by 3 bases, with 6 bases between them. Germline V gene data show CDR1 as SGHRS and CDR2 as YFSETQ. The CDR3 consists of 13 residues. CDR3 residues: CASSLEWYTEAFF. In DNA form, the CDR3 reads TGCGCCAGCAGCTTGGAATGGTACACTGAAGCTTTCTTT.

The sample holds many counts of this clonotype. J is TRBJ1-1 and V is TRBV30; the D gene is possibly TRBD1 (6 bases). Germline CDR1 and CDR2: GTSNPN and SVGIG (reference sequence). V was clipped by 1 base and J by 5 bases, with 14 bases between them. The CDR3 covers 14 residues. The CDR3 is CAWSATGAWTEAFF. The CDR3 region has the DNA TGTGCCTGGAGTGCGACAGGTGCGTGGACTGAAGCTTTCTTT.

A few counts support this clonotype. The chain links TRBV25-1 to TRBJ1-2; D perhaps matches TRBD1 (6 bases). The V end was cut by 4 bases, the J end by 5 bases, with 20 bases between. The CDR3 runs 16 residues. Looked up from germline, CDR1 is MGHDK and CDR2 is SYGVNS. The CDR3 protein is CASSGASWGARYGYTF. In DNA form, the CDR3 reads TGTGCCAGCAGTGGGGCGTCGTGGGGGGCTCGTTATGGCTACACCTTC.

This clonotype showed up many times. This chain uses TRBV11-2 with TRBJ2-2, with 9 bases that match TRBD2. The CDR3 totals 15 residues. Germline CDR1 is SGHAT and CDR2 is FQNNGV. Losses at the gene ends were 5 bases for V and 4 bases for J; bases not matched to a gene: 5. For the CDR3, the DNA is TGTGCCAGCAGCGCCGGACTAGCGACCACCGGGGAGCTGTTTTTT. Its translation is CASSAGLATTGELFF.

The chain links TRBV10-1 to TRBJ2-3; 7 bases map to TRBD1. This CDR3 is built from 13 residues. The germline V gene has CDR1 WNHNN and CDR2 SYGVQD (reference sequence). V lost 6 bases, J lost 2 bases, and 2 bases stayed unmatched. This CDR3 reads CASRGQATDTQYF. The CDR3 nucleotides are TGCGCCAGCAGAGGACAGGCCACAGATACGCAGTATTTT.

This clonotype showed up many times. This chain uses TRBV13 with TRBJ2-7; perhaps D is TRBD1 or TRBD2 (7 bases each). The CDR3 spans 15 residues. The germline CDR1 and CDR2 sequences are PRHDT and FYEKMQ (reference sequence). Trimming took off 5 bases at V and 3 bases at J, with 17 bases between the two ends. This CDR3 is CASSPRGGGGYEQYF. CDR3 bases: TGTGCCAGCAGCCCTAGGGGAGGGGGCGGCTACGAGCAGTACTTC.

This clonotype was found many times. The V call is TRBV15, the J call TRBJ2-5; 10 bases map to TRBD2. This CDR3 is built from 16 residues. Losses at the gene ends were 1 base for V and 3 bases for J; bases not matched to a gene: 5. CDR1 and CDR2 from the germline V gene are LNHNV and YYDKDF (reference sequence). Here the CDR3 reads CATSRGDSGRKETQYF. CDR3 DNA: TGTGCCACCAGCAGAGGGGATAGCGGGAGGAAAGAGACCCAGTACTTC.

This clonotype came up many times. The rearrangement joins TRBV27 to TRBJ2-4; D is ambiguous. CDR3 length: 13 amino acids. Germline loops: CDR1 MNHEY, CDR2 SMNVEV (reference sequence). Between the trimmed V and J ends, which lost 3 bases and 6 bases, there was a span of 9 bases. The DNA for the CDR3 is TGTGCCAGCAGTTTGAATGGCGGAAACATTCAGTACTTC. It is translated as CASSLNGGNIQYF.

This clonotype appeared once. The V and J genes are TRBV5-1 and TRBJ1-1, with 7 bases that match TRBD1. Germline V gene sequence: CDR1 SGHRS, CDR2 YFSETQ. The V and J ends lost 4 bases and 3 bases, in that order; junction bases with no gene match: 15. The CDR3 loop spans 17 amino acids. DNA of the CDR3: TGCGCCAGCAGCCCTGGGACAGCCCCGGGCGGGGACACTGAAGCTTTCTTT. It codes for CASSPGTAPGGDTEAFF. Combining the CDR3 with reference TRBV5-1 and TRBJ1-1 gives the whole variable domain KAGVTQTPRYLIKTRGQQVTLSCSPISGHRSVSWYQQTPGQGLQFLFEYFSETQRNKGNFPGRFSGRQFSNSRSEMNVSTLELGDSALYLCASSPGTAPGGDTEAFFGQGTRLTVV.

This clonotype came up many times. The V call is TRBV19, the J call TRBJ1-5, with a weak D call TRBD1 (5 bases). CDR3 length equals 16 residues. V lost 3 bases and J 1 base, leaving 13 bases between the germline ends. The germline V gene has CDR1 LNHDA and CDR2 SQIVND (reference sequence). CDR3 sequence (DNA): TGTGCCAGTAGTATGGGGGGAGCACCCAGCAATCAGCCCCAGCATTTT. It yields the protein CASSMGGAPSNQPQHF.

This clonotype was seen at least ten times. The V and J genes are TRBV3-1 and TRBJ1-3; D gene unclear. Germline V gene data show CDR1 as LGHDT and CDR2 as YNNKEL (reference sequence). The CDR3 covers 15 residues. V was trimmed by 4 bases and J by 3 bases, leaving 13 bases between them. This CDR3 reads CASSPPGYGGNTIYF. The CDR3 DNA reads as TGTGCCAGCAGCCCCCCGGGGTATGGTGGAAACACCATATATTTT.

This clonotype was counted only a few times. The chain combines TRBV27 with TRBJ2-7; D is unresolved. This CDR3 spans 18 amino acids. Germline CDR1 and CDR2: MNHEY and SMNVEV (reference sequence). V lost 0 bases and J 4 bases, leaving 22 bases between the germline ends. The CDR3 DNA follows: TGTGCCAGCAGTTTATCGCAAACCCGATTGGGTTTACATTACGAGCAGTACTTC. Its protein is CASSLSQTRLGLHYEQYF.

The chain is built from TRBV28 and TRBJ1-2; TRBD1 matches at 9 bases. The CDR3 extends over 15 amino acids. V shed 2 bases and J 4 bases; nucleotides not matched to a gene: 5. Germline V gene lookup returns CDR1 MDHEN and CDR2 SYDVKM. The CDR3 DNA is TGTGCCAGCAGTTTAGACATACAGGGGGCCTATGGCTACACCTTC. Translating gives CASSLDIQGAYGYTF.